This T cell receptor (beta chain) was sequenced in a study of T cells in Graves' hyperthyroidism and ophthalmopathy (dated by TCRdb to between 2019 and 2020). Regarding the complete study: Peripheral blood was collected at initial diagnosis, before any treatment. A discovery cohort of about 95 patients, approximately 45 with Graves' ophthalmopathy and approximately 60 with stable Graves' hyperthyroidism, was used to find distinguishing TCR V-J signatures. An independent validation cohort of 18 to 20 hyperthyroidism patients and about 16 patients who later progressed to ophthalmopathy tested prospective prediction of ophthalmopathy. Thyroid tissue and blood T-cell repertoires from several Graves' hyperthyroidism patients were also compared in the study. According to the paper, TCR Vbeta CDR3 sequencing was carried out on 135 peripheral blood samples, which came from some 41 ophthalmopathy, under 85 hyperthyroidism and roughly 17 progressor patients. The 100 or so discovery patients were divided at random into training and test sets in a 7:3 ratio. Once sampling was done, hyperthyroidism patients were given methimazole at a starting dose of 30 mg daily, whereas ophthalmopathy patients were given high-dose intravenous methylprednisolone. Summary of the overall study and its limitations: No statistical method was used to fix the sample size in advance, and group allocation was not hidden from the investigators. A model built on a 13 V-J signature distinguished ophthalmopathy from stable hyperthyroidism, reaching 87.88% sensitivity and about 81% specificity in cross-validation and 80%/75% in testing. During validation, the model predicted progression to ophthalmopathy a median of around 7 months ahead of onset, with 70.59% sensitivity and 72% to 80% specificity. Most expanded thyroid clonotypes (frequency above 0.001) were also found in blood, which suggests that blood repertoires may mirror thyroid immune responses.

Stable Graves' hyperthyroidism was defined as no progression to ophthalmopathy during 18 months of follow-up. Hyperthyroidism patients were newly diagnosed, had a disease duration of under 2 months, and were aged 18 to 65 years. The study excluded patients with uncontrolled infections, other autoimmune diseases, pregnancy or lactation. Clinical symptoms, serum thyroxine and TRAb, thyroid ultrasound, and orbital computed tomography formed the basis for the diagnoses. PBMCs were isolated from about 9 ml of fresh peripheral blood by Ficoll-Paque density gradient centrifugation. Trizol reagent was used to extract total RNA, and RNA quality was then checked on an Agilent 2100 Bioanalyzer. The CDR3 sequence holds 13 residues, the cysteine and phenylalanine included. Only the CDR3 part of the read is kept: 39 bases, read in frame from the first base. Trimming takes 4 bases from V and 0 bases from J, and the germline ends sit 9 bases apart. Reading the germline V gene (reference sequence) gives CDR1 GTSNPN and CDR2 SVGIG.

A few counts support this clonotype. It lacks a known antigen. Per-nucleotide qualities are absent, and no much larger clonotype sits a single base away. Amplification of TCR beta CDR3 regions was carried out from RNA transcripts. The TCR CDR3 was subjected to a first round of RT-PCR using the HTBI primer set and the Qiagen OneStep RT-PCR kit. Libraries were constructed in a second round of multiplex PCR, after which size selection and purification were performed. Sequencing of the libraries was done on an Illumina HiSeq2000 using paired-end 100 bp reads. As for the original processing: SOAPnuke was used to process the raw data, with reads discarded if the reads contained adapters or uncalled bases, had a mean Phred below 15, or lacked an exact constant-primer or identifier match. COPE v1.2.5 was used to merge high-quality paired reads, and clonotypes were defined as unique nucleotide sequences. MiTCR v1.1 was used to align the clonotypes against IMGT TRBV, TRBD and TRBJ reference segments. The analysis was restricted to V-J combinations with a frequency above 0.0001, which together covered 98% to 99.2% of the repertoires. A TCS score was defined as the ratio of F50 (clonal expansion) to E x V (chaos), with BLOSUM62-based TCRdist applied between CDR3 peptides within each V-J. Welch's t-statistics and random forest reduced around 520 V-J features to 13, which were used in a naive Bayes classifier (R e1071). The public reads were reprocessed in TCRdb via fastp at Q25 and MiXCR, keeping in-frame beta chains. Each entry is one CDR3 protein sequence, shown with its most common DNA and genes. The V and J calls, along with clone size, are taken from TCRdb and not from the paper's own processing. The sample profile shows more than 300,000 distinct CDR3 sequences; approximately 13% of them were found once. The ten top clones hold around 24% of the sample.

The sequence is built from TRBV30 and TRBJ2-5; perhaps TRBD2 is the D gene, with 5 bases matching. The receptor was isolated from a woman in her thirties with Graves' hyperthyroidism. Sequences were obtained from blood. CDR3 loop: CAWNLANQETQYF. The DNA sequence follows: TGTGCCTGGAACCTAGCCAACCAAGAGACCCAGTACTTC. Joined to the reference TRBV30 and TRBJ2-5 proteins, this CDR3 gives the full variable domain: SQTIHQWPATLVQPVGSPLSLECTVEGTSNPNLYWYRQAAGRGLQLLFYSVGIGQISSEVPQNLSASRPQDRQFILSSKKLLLSDSGFYLCAWNLANQETQYFGPGTRLLVL.